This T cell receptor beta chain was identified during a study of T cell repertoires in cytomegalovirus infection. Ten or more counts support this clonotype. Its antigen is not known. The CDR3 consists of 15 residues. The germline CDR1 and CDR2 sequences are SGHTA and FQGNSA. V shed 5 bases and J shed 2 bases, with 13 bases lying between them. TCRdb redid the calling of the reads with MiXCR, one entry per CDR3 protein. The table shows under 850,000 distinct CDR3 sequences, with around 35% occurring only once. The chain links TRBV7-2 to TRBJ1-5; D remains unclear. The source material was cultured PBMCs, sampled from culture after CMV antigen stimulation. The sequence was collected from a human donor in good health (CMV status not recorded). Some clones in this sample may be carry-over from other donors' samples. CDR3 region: CASSLYGPGNQPQHF. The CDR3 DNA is TGTGCCAGCAGCCTGTATGGGCCGGGCAATCAGCCCCAGCATTTT.